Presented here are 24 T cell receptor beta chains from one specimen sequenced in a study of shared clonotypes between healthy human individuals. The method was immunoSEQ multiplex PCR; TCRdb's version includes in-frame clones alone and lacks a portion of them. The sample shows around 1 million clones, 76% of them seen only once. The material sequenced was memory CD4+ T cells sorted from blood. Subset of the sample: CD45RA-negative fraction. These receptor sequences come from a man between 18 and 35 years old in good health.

The CDR3 nucleotides read TGTGCCAGCAGACCCCCACAGACCTATGGCTACACCTTC. Translating gives CASRPPQTYGYTF. J is TRBJ1-2 and V is TRBV28; D not certain. Germline CDR1 and CDR2: MDHEN and SYDVKM. This CDR3 is built from 13 residues. Trimming left V 6 bases short and J 4 bases short, with 12 bases between.

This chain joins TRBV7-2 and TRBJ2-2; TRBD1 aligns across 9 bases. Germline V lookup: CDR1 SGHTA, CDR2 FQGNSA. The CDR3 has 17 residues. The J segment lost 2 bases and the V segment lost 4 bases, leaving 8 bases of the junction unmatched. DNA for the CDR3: TGTGCCAGCAGCTCTGTATGGGACAGGGTTAACACCGGGGAGCTGTTTTTT. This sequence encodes CASSSVWDRVNTGELFF.

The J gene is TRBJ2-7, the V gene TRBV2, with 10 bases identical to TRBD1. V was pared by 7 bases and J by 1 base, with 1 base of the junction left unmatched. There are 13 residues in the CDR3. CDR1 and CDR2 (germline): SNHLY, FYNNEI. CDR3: CASMGQGSYEQYF. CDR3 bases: TGTGCCAGCATGGGACAGGGGTCCTACGAGCAGTACTTC.

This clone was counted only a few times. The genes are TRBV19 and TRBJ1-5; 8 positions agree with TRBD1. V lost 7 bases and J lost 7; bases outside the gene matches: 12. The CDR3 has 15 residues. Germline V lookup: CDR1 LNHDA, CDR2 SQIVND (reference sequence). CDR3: CASNEPRGLGQPQHF. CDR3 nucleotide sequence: TGTGCCAGTAATGAACCCAGGGGGCTCGGGCAGCCCCAGCATTTT.

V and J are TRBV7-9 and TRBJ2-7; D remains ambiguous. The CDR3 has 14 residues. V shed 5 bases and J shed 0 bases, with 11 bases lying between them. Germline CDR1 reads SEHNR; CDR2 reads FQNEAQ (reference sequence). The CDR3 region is CASSPQPSSYEQYF. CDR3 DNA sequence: TGTGCCAGCAGCCCACAACCAAGCTCCTACGAGCAGTACTTC.

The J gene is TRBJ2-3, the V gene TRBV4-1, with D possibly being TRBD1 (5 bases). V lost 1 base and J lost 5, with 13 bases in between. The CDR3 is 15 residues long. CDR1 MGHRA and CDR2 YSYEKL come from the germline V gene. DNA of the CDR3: TGCGCCAGCAGCCAAGTTTCCAGGGTGGTAGATACGCAGTATTTT. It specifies CASSQVSRVVDTQYF.

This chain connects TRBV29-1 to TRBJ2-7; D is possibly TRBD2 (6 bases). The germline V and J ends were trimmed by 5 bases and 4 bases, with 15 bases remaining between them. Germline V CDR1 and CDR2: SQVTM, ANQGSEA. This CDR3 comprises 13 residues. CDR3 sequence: CSVRGTTLYEQYF. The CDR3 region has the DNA TGCAGCGTTCGCGGGACCACCTTGTACGAGCAGTACTTC.

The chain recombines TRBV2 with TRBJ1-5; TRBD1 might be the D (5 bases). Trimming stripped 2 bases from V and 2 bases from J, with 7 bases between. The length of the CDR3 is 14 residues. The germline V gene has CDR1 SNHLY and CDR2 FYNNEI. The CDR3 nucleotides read TGTGCCAGCAGTGAACAGGGTGGCAATCAGCCCCAGCATTTT. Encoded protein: CASSEQGGNQPQHF.

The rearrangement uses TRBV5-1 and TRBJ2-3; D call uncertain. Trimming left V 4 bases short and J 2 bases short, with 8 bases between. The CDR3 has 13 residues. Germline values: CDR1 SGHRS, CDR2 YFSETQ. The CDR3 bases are TGCGCCAGCAGCACCCCGGACACAGATACGCAGTATTTT. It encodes CASSTPDTDTQYF.

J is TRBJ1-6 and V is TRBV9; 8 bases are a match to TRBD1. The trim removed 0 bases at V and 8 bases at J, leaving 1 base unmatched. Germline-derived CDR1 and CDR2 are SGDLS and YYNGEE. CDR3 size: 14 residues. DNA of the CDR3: TGTGCCAGCAGCGTAGGCAGGGGGCATTCACCCCTCCACTTT. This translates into CASSVGRGHSPLHF. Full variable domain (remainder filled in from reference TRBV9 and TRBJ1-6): DSGVTQTPKHLITATGQRVTLRCSPRSGDLSVYWYQQSLDQGLQFLIQYYNGEERAKGNILERFSAQQFPDLHSELNLSSLELGDSALYFCASSVGRGHSPLHFGNGTRLTVT.

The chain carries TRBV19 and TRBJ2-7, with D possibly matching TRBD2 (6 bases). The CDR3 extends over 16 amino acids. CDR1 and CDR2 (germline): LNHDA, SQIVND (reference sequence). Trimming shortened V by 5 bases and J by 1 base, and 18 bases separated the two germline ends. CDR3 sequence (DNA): TGTGCCAGTAGTGGGGTCTCCGGGACTGCATCCTACGAGCAGTACTTC. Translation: CASSGVSGTASYEQYF.

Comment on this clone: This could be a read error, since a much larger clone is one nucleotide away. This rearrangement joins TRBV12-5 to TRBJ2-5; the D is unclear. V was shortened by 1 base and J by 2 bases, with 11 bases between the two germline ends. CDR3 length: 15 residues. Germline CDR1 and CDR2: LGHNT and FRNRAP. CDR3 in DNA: TGTGCTAGTGGTTTGGATGAACAGCCACAAGAGACCCAGTACTTC. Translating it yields CASGLDEQPQETQYF.

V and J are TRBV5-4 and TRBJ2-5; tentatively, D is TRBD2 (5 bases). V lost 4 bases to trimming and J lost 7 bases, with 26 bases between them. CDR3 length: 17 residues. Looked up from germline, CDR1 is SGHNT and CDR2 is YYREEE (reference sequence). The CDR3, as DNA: TGTGCCAGCAGCACCACGCTGGCCTCGGACTCGGCCGGGACCCAGTACTTC. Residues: CASSTTLASDSAGTQYF.

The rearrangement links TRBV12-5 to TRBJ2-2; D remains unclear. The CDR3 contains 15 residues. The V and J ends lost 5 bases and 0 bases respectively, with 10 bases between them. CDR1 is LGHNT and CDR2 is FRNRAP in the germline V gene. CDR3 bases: TGTGCTAGTGGTCTACGACCTCCGAACACCGGGGAGCTGTTTTTT. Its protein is CASGLRPPNTGELFF. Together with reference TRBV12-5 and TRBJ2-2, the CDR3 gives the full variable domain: DARVTQTPRHKVTEMGQEVTMRCQPILGHNTVFWYRQTMMQGLELLAYFRNRAPLDDSGMPKDRFSAEMPDATLATLKIQPSEPRDSAVYFCASGLRPPNTGELFFGEGSRLTVL.

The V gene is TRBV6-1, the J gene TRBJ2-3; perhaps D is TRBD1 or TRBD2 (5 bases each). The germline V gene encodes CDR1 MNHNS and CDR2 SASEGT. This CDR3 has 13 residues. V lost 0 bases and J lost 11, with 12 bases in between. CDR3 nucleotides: TGTGCCAGCAGTGAAGCGTGGGGACCCAGGCAGTATTTT. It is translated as CASSEAWGPRQYF.

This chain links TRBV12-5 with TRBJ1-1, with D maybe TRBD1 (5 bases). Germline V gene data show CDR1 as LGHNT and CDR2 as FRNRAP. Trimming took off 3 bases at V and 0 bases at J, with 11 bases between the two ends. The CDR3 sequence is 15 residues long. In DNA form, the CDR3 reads TGTGCTAGTGGTTTCAGGGTCGGGTTGAACACTGAAGCTTTCTTT. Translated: CASGFRVGLNTEAFF.

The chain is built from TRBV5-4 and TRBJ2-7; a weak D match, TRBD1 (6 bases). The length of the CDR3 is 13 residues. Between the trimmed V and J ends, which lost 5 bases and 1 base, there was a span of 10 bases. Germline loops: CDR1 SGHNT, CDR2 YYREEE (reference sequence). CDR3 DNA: TGTGCCAGCAGGTCTACAGGGTCCTACGAGCAGTACTTC. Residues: CASRSTGSYEQYF.

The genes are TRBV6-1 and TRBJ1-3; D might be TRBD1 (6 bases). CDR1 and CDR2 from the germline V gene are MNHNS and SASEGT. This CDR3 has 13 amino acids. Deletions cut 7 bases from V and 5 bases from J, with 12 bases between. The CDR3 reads CASTQGGRNTIYF. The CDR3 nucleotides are TGTGCCAGCACCCAAGGGGGTAGAAACACCATATATTTT.

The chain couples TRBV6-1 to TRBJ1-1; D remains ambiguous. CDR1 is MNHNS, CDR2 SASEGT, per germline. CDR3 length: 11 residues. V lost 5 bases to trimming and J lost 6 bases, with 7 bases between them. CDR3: CASSQSAEAFF. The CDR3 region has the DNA TGTGCCAGCAGTCAGAGCGCTGAAGCTTTCTTT.

The CDR3 nucleotides read TGTGCCAGTAGCAGGGGTCCATACTCTGGGGCCAACGTCCTGACTTTC. This gives the protein CASSRGPYSGANVLTF. The chain couples TRBV19 to TRBJ2-6, with D possibly TRBD1 on 6 matching bases. The germline gives CDR1 LNHDA, CDR2 SQIVND (reference sequence). The CDR3 has 16 residues. Trimming stripped 6 bases from V and 0 bases from J, with 12 bases between.

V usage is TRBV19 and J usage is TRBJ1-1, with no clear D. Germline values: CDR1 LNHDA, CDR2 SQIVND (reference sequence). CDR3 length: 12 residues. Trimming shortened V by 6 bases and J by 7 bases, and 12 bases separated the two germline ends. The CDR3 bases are TGTGCCAGTAGCAGAACCGGGAGTGAAGCTTTCTTT. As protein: CASSRTGSEAFF.

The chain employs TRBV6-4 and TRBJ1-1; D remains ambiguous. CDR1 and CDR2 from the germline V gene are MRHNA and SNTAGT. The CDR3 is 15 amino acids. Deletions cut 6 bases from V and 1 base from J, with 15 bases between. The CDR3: CASSPEGVKNTEAFF. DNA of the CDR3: TGTGCCAGCAGCCCCGAGGGTGTAAAGAACACTGAAGCTTTCTTT.

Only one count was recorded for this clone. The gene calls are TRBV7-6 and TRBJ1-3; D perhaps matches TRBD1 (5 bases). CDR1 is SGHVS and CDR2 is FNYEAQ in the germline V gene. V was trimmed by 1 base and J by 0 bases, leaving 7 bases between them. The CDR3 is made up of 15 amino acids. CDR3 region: CASSLGGGSGNTIYF. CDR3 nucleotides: TGTGCCAGCAGCTTAGGGGGGGGCTCTGGAAACACCATATATTTT.

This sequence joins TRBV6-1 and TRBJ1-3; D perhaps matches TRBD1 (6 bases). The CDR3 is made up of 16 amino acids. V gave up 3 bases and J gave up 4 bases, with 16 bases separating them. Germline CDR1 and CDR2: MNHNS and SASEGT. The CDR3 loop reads CASSETGLIWGNTIYF. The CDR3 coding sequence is TGTGCCAGCAGTGAGACAGGACTTATATGGGGAAACACCATATATTTT.